The 29 T cell receptor beta chains below were found in one sample sequenced in a study of shared clonotypes between healthy human individuals. The repertoire was sequenced with immunoSEQ multiplex PCR; TCRdb's copy has only in-frame clones and lacks some. The table records roughly 530,000 clones, 90% to 97% of them present only once. Sequences were obtained from naive CD4+ T cells sorted from blood. The subset was: CD45RA+ positively selected. The source is a woman aged 25-40 years in good health.

The chain has TRBV5-1 and TRBJ2-3; D gene uncertain. The CDR3 runs 14 residues. CDR1 SGHRS and CDR2 YFSETQ come from the germline V gene. Trimming left V 6 bases short and J 0 bases short, with 11 bases between. CDR3 amino acids: CASKWGVSTDTQYF. CDR3 in DNA: TGCGCCAGCAAGTGGGGTGTGAGCACAGATACGCAGTATTTT.

The chain couples TRBV2 to TRBJ2-1, with 10 positions matching TRBD2. Losses at the gene ends were 6 bases for V and 1 base for J; bases not matched to a gene: 6. The CDR3 contains 16 residues. CDR1 and CDR2 from the germline V gene are SNHLY and FYNNEI. CDR3 residues: CASRVLAGSSYNEQFF. The CDR3 DNA sequence: TGTGCCAGCAGAGTACTAGCGGGAAGTTCCTACAATGAGCAGTTCTTC.

This chain links TRBV11-2 with TRBJ2-6; D is unresolved. Germline CDR1 reads SGHAT; CDR2 reads FQNNGV. The CDR3 has 17 amino acids. The V end lost 5 bases, the J end lost 4 bases, and 18 bases lay between the germline ends. The CDR3 nucleotides read TGTGCCAGCAGCCCCCGTCTACCGGTCCGGGGGGCCAACGTCCTGACTTTC. Protein sequence: CASSPRLPVRGANVLTF.

This clone was counted a single time. The gene calls are TRBV7-2 and TRBJ2-1; weak D call: TRBD2 (5 bases). Germline loops: CDR1 SGHTA, CDR2 FQGNSA. This CDR3 contains 15 residues. V lost 4 bases, J lost 0 bases, and 10 bases lay in between. This CDR3 reads CASSSAVYSYNEQFF. In nucleotides, the CDR3 is TGTGCCAGCAGCTCAGCGGTGTACTCCTACAATGAGCAGTTCTTC. Complete variable domain (other parts from reference TRBV7-2 and TRBJ2-1): GAGVSQSPSNKVTEKGKDVELRCDPISGHTALYWYRQSLGQGLEFLIYFQGNSAPDKSGLPSDRFSAERTGGSVSTLTIQRTQQEDSAVYLCASSSAVYSYNEQFFGPGTRLTVL.

V and J are TRBV7-2 and TRBJ1-2; D is perhaps TRBD1 (5 bases). Germline CDR1 reads SGHTA; CDR2 reads FQGNSA. The CDR3 is 16 residues long. V was pared by 0 bases and J by 1 base, with 12 bases between. The CDR3 bases are TGTGCCAGCAGCTTAGCGGGGGGGTACGATAACTATGGCTACACCTTC. Translation: CASSLAGGYDNYGYTF. Full variable domain (missing parts from reference TRBV7-2 and TRBJ1-2): GAGVSQSPSNKVTEKGKDVELRCDPISGHTALYWYRQSLGQGLEFLIYFQGNSAPDKSGLPSDRFSAERTGGSVSTLTIQRTQQEDSAVYLCASSLAGGYDNYGYTFGSGTRLTVV.

The chain couples TRBV10-3 to TRBJ1-5, with D perhaps TRBD1 (5 bases). With 6 bases removed from V and 7 bases from J, the gap between germline ends came to 16 bases. The CDR3 contains 14 residues. The V gene's germline CDR1 is ENHRY and CDR2 SYGVKD. For the CDR3, the DNA is TGTGCCATCAGGGGGGGAAACAGCGGACAGCCCCAGCATTTT. It yields the protein CAIRGGNSGQPQHF.

The DNA of the CDR3 is TGTGCCAGCAGCCGATACACAACCCCTTTGGGAGGAATAACTGAAGCTTTCTTT. Encoded protein: CASSRYTTPLGGITEAFF. The chain links TRBV28 to TRBJ1-1; D ambiguous. Germline V lookup: CDR1 MDHEN, CDR2 SYDVKM. V lost 6 bases, J lost 5 bases, and 28 bases lay in between. The CDR3 loop spans 18 amino acids. Filled out from reference TRBV28 and TRBJ1-1, the complete variable domain reads DVKVTQSSRYLVKRTGEKVFLECVQDMDHENMFWYRQDPGLGLRLIYFSYDVKMKEKGDIPEGYSVSREKKERFSLILESASTNQTSMYLCASSRYTTPLGGITEAFFGQGTRLTVV.

The chain combines TRBV28 with TRBJ1-4, with a tentative D call TRBD1 (5 bases). Trimming left V 3 bases short and J 0 bases short, with 11 bases between. There are 16 residues in the CDR3. Germline CDR1 MDHEN, CDR2 SYDVKM. CDR3 nucleotides: TGTGCCAGCAGTTTCCCACAAGGGGCAACTAATGAAAAACTGTTTTTT. Its protein is CASSFPQGATNEKLFF. Filled out from reference TRBV28 and TRBJ1-4, the complete variable domain reads DVKVTQSSRYLVKRTGEKVFLECVQDMDHENMFWYRQDPGLGLRLIYFSYDVKMKEKGDIPEGYSVSREKKERFSLILESASTNQTSMYLCASSFPQGATNEKLFFGSGTQLSVL.

The chain is built from TRBV28 and TRBJ2-1; D remains unclear. The length of the CDR3 is 16 residues. Trimming left V 6 bases short and J 0 bases short, with 15 bases between. CDR1 MDHEN and CDR2 SYDVKM come from the germline V gene. Here the CDR3 reads CASSSATASSYNEQFF. DNA of the CDR3: TGTGCCAGCAGCTCAGCGACTGCCAGCTCCTACAATGAGCAGTTCTTC.

The chain carries TRBV29-1 and TRBJ2-3; a possible D gene is TRBD2 (6 bases). V dropped 5 bases and J dropped 7 bases, with 22 bases sitting between them. CDR3 length: 15 residues. Germline-derived CDR1 and CDR2 are SQVTM and ANQGSEA. The CDR3 region is CSVLPGGSGGNTQYF. DNA of the CDR3: TGCAGCGTTCTCCCCGGGGGTTCTGGGGGAAATACGCAGTATTTT.

Only one count was recorded for this clone. The chain recombines TRBV4-1 with TRBJ2-5, with D possibly being TRBD1 or TRBD2 (5 bases each). V gave up 4 bases and J gave up 1 base, with 10 bases separating them. The germline gives CDR1 MGHRA, CDR2 YSYEKL. The CDR3 runs 14 residues. This chain's CDR3 is CASSRGPIQETQYF. The DNA of the CDR3 is TGCGCCAGCAGCCGGGGACCTATCCAAGAGACCCAGTACTTC.

The V gene is TRBV11-3, the J gene TRBJ2-7, with a possible D match to TRBD1 (5 bases). CDR1 is SGHNT and CDR2 is YENEEA in the germline V gene. V dropped 5 bases and J dropped 3 bases, with 17 bases sitting between them. The CDR3 spans 15 residues. The CDR3 region has the DNA TGTGCCAGCAGCCGCAGCGTGGGGCAGGGCTACGAGCAGTACTTC. Translating gives CASSRSVGQGYEQYF.

This chain joins TRBV4-1 and TRBJ2-1; 13 bases are a match to TRBD2. CDR1 is MGHRA and CDR2 is YSYEKL in the germline V gene. This CDR3 spans 20 amino acids. V was pared by 2 bases and J by 7 bases, with 17 bases of the junction left unmatched. CDR3 in DNA: TGCGCCAGCAGCCAACTCACCGTAGAACTAGCGGGAGGGCGGTTTAATGAGCAGTTCTTC. This sequence encodes CASSQLTVELAGGRFNEQFF.

The chain employs TRBV28 and TRBJ2-7, with 9 bases fitting TRBD1. CDR1 and CDR2 (germline): MDHEN, SYDVKM. There are 16 residues in the CDR3. The V gene end was trimmed by 5 bases and the J gene end by 3 bases; junction bases not matched to a gene: 11. CDR3 protein: CASSPTADRGLYEQYF. The CDR3 DNA follows: TGTGCCAGCAGTCCAACCGCGGACAGGGGCCTCTACGAGCAGTACTTC. The full variable domain, with the rest looked up from reference TRBV28 and TRBJ2-7, is DVKVTQSSRYLVKRTGEKVFLECVQDMDHENMFWYRQDPGLGLRLIYFSYDVKMKEKGDIPEGYSVSREKKERFSLILESASTNQTSMYLCASSPTADRGLYEQYFGPGTRLTVT.

V usage is TRBV5-4 and J usage is TRBJ1-5, with 7 bases lining up with TRBD1. The CDR3 runs to 17 residues. Germline V gene sequence: CDR1 SGHNT, CDR2 YYREEE (reference sequence). Trimming removed 3 bases from V and 0 bases from J; junction bases left unmatched: 9. CDR3: CASSSGTDIYSNQPQHF. CDR3 DNA sequence: TGTGCCAGCAGCTCCGGGACAGACATTTATAGCAATCAGCCCCAGCATTTT.

V gene TRBV27 combines with J gene TRBJ1-1; the D is unclear. Trimming stripped 4 bases from V and 8 bases from J, with 14 bases between. The CDR3 has 13 amino acids. Per germline, CDR1 MNHEY and CDR2 SMNVEV (reference sequence). The CDR3, as DNA: TGTGCCAGCAGTTCAAGACCGGAGGCGGAAGCTTTCTTT. This translates into CASSSRPEAEAFF.

Details on this clone: This sample includes further DNA sequences coding for the same CDR3. The chain is built from TRBV9 and TRBJ2-1; 12 positions match TRBD2. The V and J ends lost 5 bases and 3 bases, in that order; junction bases with no gene match: 3. Germline loops: CDR1 SGDLS, CDR2 YYNGEE. The CDR3 has 15 amino acids. The CDR3 spells CASSKTSGSYNEQFF. Here the CDR3 DNA reads TGTGCCAGCAGTAAGACTAGCGGGAGCTACAATGAGCAGTTCTTC. Variable domain in full (rest from reference TRBV9 and TRBJ2-1): DSGVTQTPKHLITATGQRVTLRCSPRSGDLSVYWYQQSLDQGLQFLIQYYNGEERAKGNILERFSAQQFPDLHSELNLSSLELGDSALYFCASSKTSGSYNEQFFGPGTRLTVL.

The chain joins TRBV29-1 to TRBJ1-4, with D possibly matching TRBD1 (5 bases). This CDR3 spans 14 amino acids. Germline lookup yields CDR1 SQVTM and CDR2 ANQGSEA. V lost 7 bases to trimming and J lost 7 bases, with 19 bases between them. CDR3 amino acids: CSARHQGASEKLFF. CDR3 nucleotides: TGCAGCGCCCGGCATCAAGGGGCGAGTGAAAAACTGTTTTTT.

The chain employs TRBV5-5 and TRBJ2-2; D uncertain. The germline CDR1 and CDR2 sequences are SGHKS and YYEKEE (reference sequence). The CDR3 length is 15 residues. V was shortened by 0 bases and J by 2 bases, with 8 bases between the two germline ends. The CDR3 protein is CASSLVVPNTGELFF. The CDR3 coding sequence is TGTGCCAGCAGCTTGGTAGTACCTAACACCGGGGAGCTGTTTTTT.

The V and J genes are TRBV7-8 and TRBJ1-5; D remains ambiguous. CDR1 is SGHVS and CDR2 is FQNEAQ in the germline V gene. This CDR3 is built from 15 residues. With 4 bases removed from V and 0 bases from J, the gap between germline ends came to 10 bases. CDR3 residues: CASSSRARSNQPQHF. The CDR3, as DNA: TGTGCCAGCAGCTCCCGCGCCCGTAGCAATCAGCCCCAGCATTTT.

J is TRBJ1-5 and V is TRBV10-2; 12 bases are a match to TRBD1. Trimming cost V 3 bases and J 8 bases; bases outside gene matches: 5. The length of the CDR3 is 15 residues. Germline assignment: CDR1 WSHSY and CDR2 SAAADI. Here the CDR3 DNA reads TGCGCCAGCAGTGACCGGGACAGGGGGCCGGAGCCCCAGCATTTT. As protein: CASSDRDRGPEPQHF.

This chain links TRBV18 with TRBJ2-7; D remains unclear. This CDR3 has 14 residues. Trimming pared 3 bases from V and 1 base from J, leaving 10 bases between. Germline V gives CDR1 KGHSH, CDR2 LQKENI. The CDR3 DNA is TGTGCCAGCTCACCTCCCTCTAGTTCCTACGAGCAGTACTTC. Protein product: CASSPPSSSYEQYF.

The count of this clone is one. V and J are TRBV6-5 and TRBJ2-1; D uncertain. Trimming removed 1 base at V and 9 bases at J, with 4 bases between. This CDR3 comprises 11 residues. The germline V gene has CDR1 MNHEY and CDR2 SVGAGI. CDR3 in amino acids: CASSYYGEQFF. In nucleotides, the CDR3 is TGTGCCAGCAGTTACTATGGTGAGCAGTTCTTC.

This chain uses TRBV5-4 with TRBJ2-3; perhaps TRBD2 as D (5 bases). This CDR3 spans 15 amino acids. Germline lookup yields CDR1 SGHNT and CDR2 YYREEE (reference sequence). The V end lost 1 base, the J end lost 1 base, and 10 bases lay between the germline ends. The DNA for the CDR3 is TGTGCCAGCAGCTTGACGGGGAGAGGCACAGATACGCAGTATTTT. Translated: CASSLTGRGTDTQYF.

The chain uses TRBV6-1 and TRBJ1-5; no definite D call. V lost 5 bases and J 14 bases, leaving 16 bases between the germline ends. CDR1 is MNHNS and CDR2 is SASEGT in the germline V gene. The CDR3 consists of 12 residues. For the CDR3, the DNA is TGTGCCAGCAGTCCGGGTGGTTTCGGTAAGCATTTT. Protein product: CASSPGGFGKHF.

This chain links TRBV11-2 with TRBJ2-7, with a possible D match to TRBD2 (5 bases). This CDR3 has 14 residues. V lost 5 bases and J 2 bases, leaving 13 bases between the germline ends. Germline values: CDR1 SGHAT, CDR2 FQNNGV. This CDR3 is CASSPTSGAYEQYF. CDR3 coding DNA: TGTGCCAGCAGCCCAACAAGCGGAGCCTACGAGCAGTACTTC.

The chain recombines TRBV6-1 with TRBJ2-7, with no clear D. The CDR3 length is 12 residues. V was cut by 6 bases and J by 7 bases, with 13 bases left in between. CDR1 is MNHNS, CDR2 SASEGT, per germline. Here the CDR3 DNA reads TGTGCCAGCAGACGGGCCTTGTTAGAGCAGTACTTC. Translating gives CASRRALLEQYF.

The rearrangement uses TRBV15 and TRBJ1-2; D gene unclear. This CDR3 contains 12 residues. Germline CDR1 and CDR2: LNHNV and YYDKDF (reference sequence). The V end was cut by 1 base, the J end by 5 bases, with 5 bases between. CDR3 nucleotides: TGTGCCACCAGCAGAGCCGAGTATGGCTACACCTTC. Residues: CATSRAEYGYTF.

V and J are TRBV28 and TRBJ2-5; D gene unclear. Germline V lookup: CDR1 MDHEN, CDR2 SYDVKM. The CDR3 length is 12 residues. Deletions cut 6 bases from V and 4 bases from J, with 9 bases between. This CDR3 reads CASSSVRETQYF. In DNA, the CDR3 is TGTGCCAGCAGCTCCGTCAGAGAGACCCAGTACTTC.